These 26 T cell receptor beta chains were sequenced from one sample in a study of blood T cell repertoires in COVID-19. The data were produced by immunoSEQ multiplex PCR, yet TCRdb's version contains in-frame clones alone and is incomplete. The sample has a few hundred thousand clones; 84% are singletons. The sample comprised PBMCs or T cells enriched from blood (not recorded which). The receptor source for this set is a woman in her thirties or forties who had recovered from COVID-19.

The chain joins TRBV7-9 to TRBJ2-5; TRBD2 matches at 7 bases. This CDR3 contains 16 residues. Germline CDR1 is SEHNR and CDR2 is FQNEAQ (reference sequence). V lost 5 bases, J lost 1 base, and 10 bases stayed unmatched. The CDR3 is CASSQTGGHLQETQYF. The DNA for the CDR3 is TGTGCCAGCAGCCAGACGGGAGGCCACCTCCAAGAGACCCAGTACTTC.

The chain uses TRBV7-9 and TRBJ1-1; 9 bases map to TRBD1. The germline CDR1 and CDR2 sequences are SEHNR and FQNEAQ (reference sequence). V shed 6 bases, J shed 4 bases, and the junction held 6 bases outside the gene matches. The CDR3 length is 14 residues. The DNA for the CDR3 is TGTGCCAGCAGACGGACAGGGGAGGGCACTGAAGCTTTCTTT. Translated: CASRRTGEGTEAFF.

The chain is built from TRBV27 and TRBJ2-7; TRBD2 aligns across 10 bases. V was pared by 7 bases and J by 6 bases, with 9 bases of the junction left unmatched. Germline V gene lookup returns CDR1 MNHEY and CDR2 SMNVEV (reference sequence). There are 14 residues in the CDR3. The CDR3 here is CASTAGVAGGEQYF. CDR3 DNA: TGTGCCAGCACCGCGGGGGTAGCGGGAGGCGAGCAGTACTTC.

The rearrangement uses TRBV2 and TRBJ1-4, with 7 bases matching TRBD1. V shed 7 bases, J shed 5 bases, and the junction held 4 bases outside the gene matches. Per germline, CDR1 SNHLY and CDR2 FYNNEI. The CDR3 spans 13 residues. The CDR3 region has the DNA TGTGCCAGCACGGGACAGATGAATGAAAAACTGTTTTTT. Amino acid sequence: CASTGQMNEKLFF.

This clone was observed a single time. The chain recombines TRBV27 with TRBJ2-4; a possible D gene is TRBD1 (6 bases). Germline V gene sequence: CDR1 MNHEY, CDR2 SMNVEV (reference sequence). The V gene lost 6 bases and the J gene lost 0 bases, with 18 bases spanning the gap. The CDR3 is made up of 17 amino acids. The CDR3 sequence is CASRRLQGELAKNIQYF. CDR3 DNA: TGTGCCAGCAGACGACTACAGGGAGAACTAGCCAAAAACATTCAGTACTTC.

J is TRBJ1-5 and V is TRBV3-1 (or the pseudogene TRBV3-2), with 11 bases fitting TRBD1. Trimming took 8 bases from V and 6 from J; bases not matched to a gene: 3. Germline lookup yields CDR1 LGHDT and CDR2 YNNKEL (reference sequence). The CDR3 is 13 residues long. The CDR3 DNA sequence: TGTGCCAGCGGGACAGGGGGTTTTCAGCCCCAGCATTTT. Translating gives CASGTGGFQPQHF.

The chain links TRBV3-1 (or the pseudogene TRBV3-2) to TRBJ2-2, with D possibly TRBD1 on 6 matching bases. Germline-derived CDR1 and CDR2 are LGHDT and YNNKEL (reference sequence). There are 20 residues in the CDR3. The V end was cut by 1 base, the J end by 4 bases, with 25 bases between. CDR3 bases: TGTGCCAGCAGCCAAGTTGGGGGACAACTAATCCAGGGCCTCACCGGGGAGCTGTTTTTT. It is translated as CASSQVGGQLIQGLTGELFF.

This chain uses TRBV20-1 with TRBJ2-7; 15 bases are shared with TRBD2. The CDR3 totals 15 residues. The junction had 3 bases not matched to a gene; V was cut back by 3 bases and J by 3 bases. Germline-derived CDR1 and CDR2 are DFQATT and SNEGSKA (reference sequence). CDR3 DNA: TGCAGTGCTAGTGGACTAGCGGGAGGGAGCTACGAGCAGTACTTC. It specifies CSASGLAGGSYEQYF.

The chain is built from TRBV10-2 and TRBJ2-5; 11 nucleotides match TRBD2. From germline, CDR1 is WSHSY and CDR2 SAAADI. The V gene end was trimmed by 6 bases and the J gene end by 4 bases; junction bases not matched to a gene: 7. This CDR3 contains 15 residues. The CDR3 DNA reads as TGCGCCAGCAGGGAACTAGCGGGAGTAATAGAGACCCAGTACTTC. It translates to CASRELAGVIETQYF.

This chain connects TRBV6-6 to TRBJ2-7; 8 bases line up with TRBD2. CDR1 and CDR2 (germline): MNHNY, SVGAGI (reference sequence). With 6 bases clipped from V and 1 base from J, the junction kept 8 bases outside the gene matches. The CDR3 is 15 residues long. The CDR3 DNA reads TGTGCCAGCAGCCCGAAAGCGGGAGCTTCCTACGAGCAGTACGTC. It specifies CASSPKAGASYEQYV.

This chain joins TRBV7-9 and TRBJ2-1; 8 nucleotides align to TRBD2. The junction had 11 bases not matched to a gene; V was cut back by 6 bases and J by 4 bases. Germline V gene data show CDR1 as SEHNR and CDR2 as FQNEAQ (reference sequence). The CDR3 totals 16 residues. The DNA for the CDR3 is TGTGCCAGCAGTTCCTCGGGGGGGTTTTCTTACAATGAGCAGTTCTTC. Amino acids: CASSSSGGFSYNEQFF.

This chain links TRBV19 with TRBJ1-1, with a possible D match to TRBD1 (6 bases). CDR3 length: 14 residues. Trimming pared 7 bases from V and 0 bases from J, leaving 12 bases between. Germline V gene sequence: CDR1 LNHDA, CDR2 SQIVND (reference sequence). This chain's CDR3 is CASIHGQMNTEAFF. The CDR3, as DNA: TGTGCCAGTATCCACGGACAGATGAACACTGAAGCTTTCTTT.

Worth noting for this clone: The sample carries other DNA sequences with the same CDR3. This rearrangement joins TRBV3-1 (or the pseudogene TRBV3-2) to TRBJ2-7; D is perhaps TRBD1 (5 bases). Germline loops: CDR1 LGHDT, CDR2 YNNKEL (reference sequence). Trimming removed 1 base at V and 4 bases at J, with 8 bases between. The CDR3 totals 13 residues. The CDR3 loop is CASSQGGGYEQYF. The CDR3 DNA reads as TGTGCCAGCAGCCAAGGGGGCGGATACGAGCAGTACTTC.

DNA of the CDR3: TGTGCCAGCAGGCCCGGGACAGTGAACACCGGGGAGCTGTTTTTT. Translating it yields CASRPGTVNTGELFF. The chain combines TRBV6-5 with TRBJ2-2, with TRBD1 identical over 7 bases. The CDR3 extends over 15 amino acids. CDR1 and CDR2 (germline): MNHEY, SVGAGI. The ends lost 6 bases at V and 1 base at J; junction bases unmatched: 5.

This clone was seen a few times. The CDR3 sequence: CASSLTRDRQDEAFF. The CDR3 bases are TGTGCCAGTAGTCTAACCCGCGACCGGCAGGATGAAGCTTTCTTT. This chain links TRBV19 with TRBJ1-1; D not certain. Trimming stripped 5 bases from V and 7 bases from J, with 20 bases between. This CDR3 is built from 15 residues. CDR1 is LNHDA, CDR2 SQIVND, per germline (reference sequence).

This chain links TRBV6-1 with TRBJ2-7; 10 bases match TRBD2. The CDR3 spans 15 residues. Germline assignment: CDR1 MNHNS and CDR2 SASEGT. Trimming cost V 2 bases and J 3 bases; bases outside gene matches: 4. The CDR3 region is CASSEQASGSYEQYF. The CDR3 bases are TGTGCCAGCAGTGAACAGGCTAGCGGGAGCTACGAGCAGTACTTC.

This chain joins TRBV6-5 and TRBJ1-1; the D is unclear. CDR1 and CDR2 (germline): MNHEY, SVGAGI. The CDR3 spans 13 residues. The V and J ends lost 7 bases and 6 bases respectively, with 15 bases between them. DNA for the CDR3: TGTGCCAGCAAGACACTCCAGCGGCCTGAAGCTTTCTTT. This sequence encodes CASKTLQRPEAFF.

This chain joins TRBV7-9 and TRBJ2-5; D remains ambiguous. Trimming pared 5 bases from V and 3 bases from J, leaving 10 bases between. CDR3 length equals 13 residues. Germline V gene lookup returns CDR1 SEHNR and CDR2 FQNEAQ (reference sequence). CDR3 sequence (DNA): TGTGCCAGCAGCCCCAACGGTGAAGAGACCCAGTACTTC. Its protein is CASSPNGEETQYF. The variable domain in full, completed from reference TRBV7-9 and TRBJ2-5, reads DTGVSQNPRHKITKRGQNVTFRCDPISEHNRLYWYRQTLGQGPEFLTYFQNEAQLEKSRLLSDRFSAERPKGSFSTLEIQRTEQGDSAMYLCASSPNGEETQYFGPGTRLLVL.

The chain links TRBV19 to TRBJ1-5; D might be TRBD1 (6 bases). This CDR3 spans 12 amino acids. Per the germline V gene, CDR1 is LNHDA and CDR2 is SQIVND (reference sequence). Trimming pared 5 bases from V and 10 bases from J, leaving 12 bases between. The CDR3 is CASSVIQGPQHF. CDR3 coding DNA: TGTGCCAGTAGTGTTATACAGGGACCCCAGCATTTT.

The chain joins TRBV3-1 (or the pseudogene TRBV3-2) to TRBJ2-5; 7 positions agree with TRBD2. Trimming at V came to 8 bases and at J to 9 bases, leaving 21 bases not matched to a gene. The CDR3 length is 16 residues. CDR1 is LGHDT, CDR2 YNNKEL, per germline (reference sequence). CDR3 protein: CASAFDLFKRDRAQYF. The CDR3 region has the DNA TGTGCCAGCGCCTTCGACCTATTCAAGCGGGATAGGGCCCAGTACTTC.

The chain carries TRBV7-9 and TRBJ1-4; 7 bases fit TRBD1. The CDR3 has 15 amino acids. Per the germline V gene, CDR1 is SEHNR and CDR2 is FQNEAQ (reference sequence). The J segment lost 5 bases and the V segment lost 7 bases, leaving 10 bases of the junction unmatched. The CDR3 is CASTRTGTDNEKLFF. CDR3 DNA: TGTGCCAGCACCCGTACCGGGACAGACAATGAAAAACTGTTTTTT.

The gene calls are TRBV7-2 and TRBJ2-1; 7 bases are a match to TRBD1. J gave up 3 bases and V 4 bases, and 12 bases lay outside the gene matches. The CDR3 runs to 17 residues. Looked up from germline, CDR1 is SGHTA and CDR2 is FQGNSA. The CDR3 nucleotides read TGTGCCAGCAGCTCGGGTAGTGGGGCAGGGGGCTACAATGAGCAGTTCTTC. Translation: CASSSGSGAGGYNEQFF.

The chain employs TRBV7-3 and TRBJ2-1; 9 bases are shared with TRBD2. This CDR3 spans 16 amino acids. Per the germline V gene, CDR1 is SGHTA and CDR2 is FQGTGA. J lost 6 bases, V lost 5 bases, and 11 bases had no gene match. The CDR3 DNA reads TGTGCCAGCAGCAGTCAGGGACTAGCTAACAGCAATGAGCAGTTCTTC. The encoded protein is CASSSQGLANSNEQFF.

This sequence joins TRBV6-5 and TRBJ1-2; D gene ambiguous. The germline gives CDR1 MNHEY, CDR2 SVGAGI. The V gene lost 0 bases and the J gene lost 2 bases, with 13 bases spanning the gap. The CDR3 loop spans 16 amino acids. CDR3 region: CASSYSSAGLNYGYTF. CDR3 nucleotide sequence: TGTGCCAGCAGTTACTCGAGTGCGGGTCTAAACTATGGCTACACCTTC.

V usage is TRBV27 and J usage is TRBJ1-2, with D uncertain. Trimming removed 6 bases at V and 3 bases at J, with 14 bases between. CDR1 MNHEY and CDR2 SMNVEV come from the germline V gene (reference sequence). The CDR3 extends over 14 amino acids. CDR3 region: CASSRGIGYYGYTF. The CDR3 DNA reads TGTGCCAGCAGCCGAGGAATTGGTTACTATGGCTACACCTTC.

The chain carries TRBV11-2 and TRBJ1-6; D remains ambiguous. The CDR3 is made up of 20 amino acids. In germline, CDR1 is SGHAT, CDR2 FQNNGV. V shed 0 bases and J shed 0 bases, with 18 bases lying between them. This CDR3 reads CASSLDRSGPGSSYNSPLHF. As DNA, the CDR3 is TGTGCCAGCAGCTTAGATCGGTCCGGGCCGGGGAGCTCCTATAATTCACCCCTCCACTTT.